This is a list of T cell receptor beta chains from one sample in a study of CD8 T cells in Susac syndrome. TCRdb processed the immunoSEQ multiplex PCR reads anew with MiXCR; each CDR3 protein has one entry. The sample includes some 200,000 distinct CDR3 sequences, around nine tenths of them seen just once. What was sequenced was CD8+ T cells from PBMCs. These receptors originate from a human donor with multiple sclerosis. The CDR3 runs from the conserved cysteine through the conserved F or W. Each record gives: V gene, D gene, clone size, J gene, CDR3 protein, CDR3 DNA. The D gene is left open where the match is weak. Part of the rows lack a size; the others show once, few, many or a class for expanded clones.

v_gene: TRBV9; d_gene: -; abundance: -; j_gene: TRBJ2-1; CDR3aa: CASSVGESLGNEQFF; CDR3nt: TGTGCCAGCAGCGTAGGCGAGTCTTTGGGGAATGAGCAGTTCTTC
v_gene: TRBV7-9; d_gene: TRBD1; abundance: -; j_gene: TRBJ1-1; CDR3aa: CASSPPVGTGVPEAFF; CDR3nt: TGTGCCAGCAGCCCCCCGGTAGGGACAGGGGTACCTGAAGCTTTCTTT
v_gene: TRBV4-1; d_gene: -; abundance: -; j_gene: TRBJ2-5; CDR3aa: CASSQAGLGETQYF; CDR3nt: TGCGCCAGCAGCCAGGCGGGGTTGGGGGAGACCCAGTACTTC
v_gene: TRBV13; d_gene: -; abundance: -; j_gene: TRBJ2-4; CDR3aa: CASSLGVSHKNIQYF; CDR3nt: TGTGCCAGCAGCTTAGGGGTTTCCCATAAAAACATTCAGTACTTC
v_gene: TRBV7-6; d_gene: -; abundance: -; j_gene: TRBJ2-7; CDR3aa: CASSLTADYEQYF; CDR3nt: TGTGCCAGCAGCTTAACGGCCGACTACGAGCAGTACTTC
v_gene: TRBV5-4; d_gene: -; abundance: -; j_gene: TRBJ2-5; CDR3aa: CASSNGIVETQYF; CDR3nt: TGTGCCAGCAGCAACGGAATCGTCGAGACCCAGTACTTC
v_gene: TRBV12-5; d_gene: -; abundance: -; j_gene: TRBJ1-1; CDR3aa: CASGLGGLGTEAFF; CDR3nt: TGTGCTAGTGGTTTGGGGGGCTTGGGCACTGAAGCTTTCTTT
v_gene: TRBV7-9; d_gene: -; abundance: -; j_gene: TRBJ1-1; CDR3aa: CASSLPGATEAFF; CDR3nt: TGTGCCAGCAGCCTCCCTGGGGCCACTGAAGCTTTCTTT
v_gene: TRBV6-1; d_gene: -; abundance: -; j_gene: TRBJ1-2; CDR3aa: CASSPLRGRPLYGYTF; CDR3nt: TGTGCCAGCAGTCCGTTGAGGGGCCGTCCCCTCTATGGCTACACCTTC
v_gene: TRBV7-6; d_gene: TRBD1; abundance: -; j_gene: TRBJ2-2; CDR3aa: CASSPRTGVNTGELFF; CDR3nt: TGTGCCAGCAGCCCCAGGACAGGGGTAAACACCGGGGAGCTGTTTTTT
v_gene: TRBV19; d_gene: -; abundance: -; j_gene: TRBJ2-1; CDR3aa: CASSIPGAGSVYEQFF; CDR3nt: TGTGCCAGTAGTATTCCCGGGGCAGGGAGTGTATATGAGCAGTTCTTC
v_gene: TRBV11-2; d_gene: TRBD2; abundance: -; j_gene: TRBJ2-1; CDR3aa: CASSSHLRGDEQFF; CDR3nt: TGTGCCAGCAGCTCCCACTTGCGGGGGGATGAGCAGTTCTTC
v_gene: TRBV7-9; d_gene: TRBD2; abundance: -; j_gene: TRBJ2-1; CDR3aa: CASGSPIAGAGNEQFF; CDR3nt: TGTGCCAGCGGCTCTCCTATAGCGGGAGCGGGGAATGAGCAGTTCTTC
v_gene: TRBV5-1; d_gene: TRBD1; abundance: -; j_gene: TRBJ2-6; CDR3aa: CASSIQGAPNGANVLTF; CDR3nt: TGCGCCAGCAGCATACAGGGGGCGCCTAATGGGGCCAACGTCCTGACTTTC
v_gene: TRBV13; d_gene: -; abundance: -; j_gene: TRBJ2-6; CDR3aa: CASSSLEAERLGSGANVLTF; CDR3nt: TGTGCCAGCAGCTCGCTAGAGGCGGAACGACTCGGCTCTGGGGCCAACGTCCTGACTTTC
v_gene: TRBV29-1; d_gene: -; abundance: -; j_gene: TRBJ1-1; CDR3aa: CSVPEGSTEAFF; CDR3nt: TGCAGCGTGCCTGAGGGGAGCACTGAAGCTTTCTTT
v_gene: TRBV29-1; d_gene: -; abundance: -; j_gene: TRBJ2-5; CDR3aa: CSVDNGETQYF; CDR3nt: TGCAGCGTTGATAACGGGGAGACCCAGTACTTC
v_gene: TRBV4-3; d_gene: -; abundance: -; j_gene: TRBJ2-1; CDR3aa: CASSQGLPYNEQFF; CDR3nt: TGCGCCAGCAGCCAGGGGCTCCCGTATAATGAGCAGTTCTTC
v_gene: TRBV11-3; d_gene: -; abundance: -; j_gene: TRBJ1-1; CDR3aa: CASSPEAGTHQEAFF; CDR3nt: TGTGCCAGCAGCCCCGAGGCCGGGACACATCAAGAAGCTTTCTTT
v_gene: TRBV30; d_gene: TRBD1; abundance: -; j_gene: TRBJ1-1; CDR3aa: CAWRGQGDRTTEAFF; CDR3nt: TGTGCCTGGAGAGGACAGGGCGATAGAACCACTGAAGCTTTCTTT
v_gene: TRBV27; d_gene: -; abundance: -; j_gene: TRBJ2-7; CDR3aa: CASSLKGASYEQYF; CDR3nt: TGTGCCAGCAGTTTAAAAGGGGCGTCCTACGAGCAGTACTTC
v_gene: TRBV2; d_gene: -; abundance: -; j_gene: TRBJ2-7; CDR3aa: CASSVAGKGSYEQYF; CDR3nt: TGTGCCAGCAGTGTAGCAGGGAAGGGCTCCTACGAGCAGTACTTC
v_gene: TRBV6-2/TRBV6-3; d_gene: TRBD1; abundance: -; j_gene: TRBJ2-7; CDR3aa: CASRHRGRTYEQYF; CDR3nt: TGTGCCAGCAGACACAGGGGGAGGACCTACGAGCAGTACTTC
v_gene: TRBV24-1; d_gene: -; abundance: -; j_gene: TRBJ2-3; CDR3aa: CATSNGQKYTDTQYF; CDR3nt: TGTGCCACCAGTAACGGACAGAAATACACAGATACGCAGTATTTT
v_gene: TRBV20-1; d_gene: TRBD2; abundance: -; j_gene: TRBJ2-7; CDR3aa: CSANGGGGGEQYF; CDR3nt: TGCAGTGCTAACGGGGGGGGAGGGGGCGAGCAGTACTTC
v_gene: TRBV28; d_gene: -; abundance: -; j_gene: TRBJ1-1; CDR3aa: CASSPPVLFFQFTEAFF; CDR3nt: TGTGCCAGCAGCCCGCCGGTGTTGTTCTTTCAATTCACTGAAGCTTTCTTT
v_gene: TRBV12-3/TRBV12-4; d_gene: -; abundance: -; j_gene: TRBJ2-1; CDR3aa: CASSKHEQFF; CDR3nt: TGTGCCAGCAGTAAGCATGAGCAGTTCTTC
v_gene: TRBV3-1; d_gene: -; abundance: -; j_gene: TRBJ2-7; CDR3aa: CASSQAAELYEQYF; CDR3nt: TGTGCCAGCAGCCAGGCGGCCGAGCTCTACGAGCAGTACTTC
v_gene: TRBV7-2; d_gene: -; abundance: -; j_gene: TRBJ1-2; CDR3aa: CASSEGGTYGYTF; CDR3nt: TGTGCCAGTTCGGAGGGGGGGACTTATGGCTACACCTTC
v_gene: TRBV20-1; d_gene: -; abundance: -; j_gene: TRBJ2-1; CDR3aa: CSANSWTASYNEQFF; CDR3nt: TGCAGTGCAAACTCCTGGACTGCCTCCTACAATGAGCAGTTCTTC
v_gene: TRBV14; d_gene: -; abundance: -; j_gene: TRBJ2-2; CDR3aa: CASTLGPLTGELFF; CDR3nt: TGTGCCAGCACTTTAGGGCCTTTGACCGGGGAGCTGTTTTTT
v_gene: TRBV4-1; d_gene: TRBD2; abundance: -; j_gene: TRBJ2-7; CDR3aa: CASSQRGTSGRRSSYEQYF; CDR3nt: TGCGCCAGCAGCCAACGCGGGACTAGCGGGAGGAGGAGCTCCTACGAGCAGTACTTC
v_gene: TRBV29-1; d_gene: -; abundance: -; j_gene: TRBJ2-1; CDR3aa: CSVEAPKREWAYNEQFF; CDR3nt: TGCAGCGTTGAAGCCCCGAAACGGGAGTGGGCCTACAATGAGCAGTTCTTC
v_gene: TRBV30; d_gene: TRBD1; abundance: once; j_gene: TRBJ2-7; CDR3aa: CAWSGQGPYEQYF; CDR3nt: TGTGCCTGGAGTGGACAGGGGCCCTACGAGCAGTACTTC
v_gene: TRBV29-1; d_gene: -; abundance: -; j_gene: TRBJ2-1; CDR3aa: CSVPGAISSYNEQFF; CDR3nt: TGCAGCGTGCCAGGCGCCATAAGCTCCTACAATGAGCAGTTCTTC
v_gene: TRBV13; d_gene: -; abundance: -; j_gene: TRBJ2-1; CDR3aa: CASSIGTLSEQFF; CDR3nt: TGTGCCAGCAGCATTGGGACTTTAAGTGAGCAGTTCTTC
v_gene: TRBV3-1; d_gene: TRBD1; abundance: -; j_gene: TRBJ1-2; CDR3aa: CASSRDSRRDGYTF; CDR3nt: TGTGCCAGCAGCCGGGACAGCAGAAGGGATGGCTACACCTTC
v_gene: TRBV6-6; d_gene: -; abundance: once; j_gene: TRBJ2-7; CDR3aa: CASSDGELAQYEQYF; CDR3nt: TGTGCCAGCAGTGATGGGGAGTTGGCACAGTACGAGCAGTACTTC
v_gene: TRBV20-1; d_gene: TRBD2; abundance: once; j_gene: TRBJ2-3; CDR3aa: CSAPRTSGRPTDTQYF; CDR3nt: TGCAGTGCTCCTCGGACTAGCGGGAGGCCGACAGATACGCAGTATTTT
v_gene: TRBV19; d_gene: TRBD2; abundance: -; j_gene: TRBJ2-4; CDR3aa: CASSLAVGNIQYF; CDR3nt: TGTGCCAGTAGTCTAGCGGTGGGGAACATTCAGTACTTC
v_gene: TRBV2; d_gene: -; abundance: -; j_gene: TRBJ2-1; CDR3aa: CAAADTPKHNEQFF; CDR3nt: TGTGCCGCCGCCGACACTCCAAAACACAATGAGCAGTTCTTC
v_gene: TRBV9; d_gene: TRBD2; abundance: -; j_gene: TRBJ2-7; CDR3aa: CASSGSGGPLEQYF; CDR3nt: TGTGCCAGCAGCGGTAGCGGGGGGCCCCTCGAGCAGTACTTC
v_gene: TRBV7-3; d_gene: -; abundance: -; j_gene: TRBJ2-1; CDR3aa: CASSLGPDSYNEQFF; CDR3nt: TGTGCCAGCAGCTTAGGACCGGATTCCTACAATGAGCAGTTCTTC
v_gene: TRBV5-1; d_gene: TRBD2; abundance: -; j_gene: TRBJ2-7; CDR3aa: CASSGVAGGFYEQYF; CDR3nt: TGCGCCAGCAGTGGGGTAGCGGGAGGGTTCTACGAGCAGTACTTC
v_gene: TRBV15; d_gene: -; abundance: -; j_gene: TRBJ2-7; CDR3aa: CATSALPGSEQYF; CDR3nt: TGTGCCACCAGCGCCTTACCAGGGAGTGAGCAGTACTTC
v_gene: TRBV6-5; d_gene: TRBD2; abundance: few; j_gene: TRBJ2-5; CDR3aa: CASSLLAGGRETQYF; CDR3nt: TGTGCCAGCAGTCTACTAGCGGGAGGGCGGGAGACCCAGTACTTC